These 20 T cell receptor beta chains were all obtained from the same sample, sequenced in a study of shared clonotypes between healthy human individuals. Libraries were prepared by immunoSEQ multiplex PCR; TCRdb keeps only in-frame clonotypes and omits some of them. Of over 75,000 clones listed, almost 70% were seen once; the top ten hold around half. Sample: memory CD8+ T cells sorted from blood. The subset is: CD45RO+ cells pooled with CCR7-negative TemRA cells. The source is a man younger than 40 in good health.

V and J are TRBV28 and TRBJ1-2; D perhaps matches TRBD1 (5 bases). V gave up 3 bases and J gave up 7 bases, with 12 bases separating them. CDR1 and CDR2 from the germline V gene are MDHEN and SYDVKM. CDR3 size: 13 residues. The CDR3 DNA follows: TGTGCCAGCAGTTTGGGGGGGATAAGTGGCTACACCTTC. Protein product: CASSLGGISGYTF.

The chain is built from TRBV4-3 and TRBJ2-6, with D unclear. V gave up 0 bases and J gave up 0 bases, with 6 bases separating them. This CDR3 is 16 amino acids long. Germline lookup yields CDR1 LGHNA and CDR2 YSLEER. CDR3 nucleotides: TGCGCCAGCAGCCAAGAGCGCGGCTCTGGGGCCAACGTCCTGACTTTC. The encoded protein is CASSQERGSGANVLTF.

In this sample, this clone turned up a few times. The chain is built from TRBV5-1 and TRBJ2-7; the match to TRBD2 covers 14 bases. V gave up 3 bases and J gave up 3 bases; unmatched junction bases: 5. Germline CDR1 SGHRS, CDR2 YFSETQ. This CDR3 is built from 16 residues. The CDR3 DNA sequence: TGCGCCAGCAGCTCGGGACTAGCGGGGGATATCTACGAGCAGTACTTC. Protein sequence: CASSSGLAGDIYEQYF.

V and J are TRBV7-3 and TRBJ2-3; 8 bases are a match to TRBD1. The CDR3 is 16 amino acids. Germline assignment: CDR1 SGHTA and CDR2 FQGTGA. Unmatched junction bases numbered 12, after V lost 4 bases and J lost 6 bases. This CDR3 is CASSSLPQGAADTQYF. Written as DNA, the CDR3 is TGTGCCAGCAGCTCACTACCCCAGGGGGCGGCGGATACGCAGTATTTT.

This CDR3 is CASSQENYPTGYGYTF. The CDR3 bases are TGCGCCAGCAGCCAAGAGAATTACCCAACGGGCTATGGCTACACCTTC. This chain uses TRBV4-3 with TRBJ1-2, with D unclear. CDR3 length: 16 amino acids. Germline CDR1 LGHNA, CDR2 YSLEER. The V end lost 0 bases, the J end lost 4 bases, and 15 bases lay between the germline ends.

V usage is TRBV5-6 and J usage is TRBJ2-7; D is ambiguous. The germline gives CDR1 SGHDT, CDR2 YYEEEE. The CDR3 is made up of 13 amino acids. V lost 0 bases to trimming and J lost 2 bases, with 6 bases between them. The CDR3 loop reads CASSLGSAYEQYF. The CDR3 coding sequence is TGTGCCAGCAGCTTGGGCTCAGCCTACGAGCAGTACTTC.

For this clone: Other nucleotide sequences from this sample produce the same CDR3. In nucleotides, the CDR3 is TGCGCCAGCAGCTTTAAAGGCCAAAACACTGAAGCTTTCTTT. Translating gives CASSFKGQNTEAFF. This sequence joins TRBV5-1 and TRBJ1-1; D gene ambiguous. V was clipped by 2 bases and J by 2 bases, with 10 bases between them. CDR1 SGHRS and CDR2 YFSETQ come from the germline V gene. This CDR3 is built from 14 residues.

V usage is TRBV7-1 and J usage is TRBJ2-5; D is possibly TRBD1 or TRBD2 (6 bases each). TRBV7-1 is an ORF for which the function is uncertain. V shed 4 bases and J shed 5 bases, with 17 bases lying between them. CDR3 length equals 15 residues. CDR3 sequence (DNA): TGTGCCAGCAGCTTAAGAGGCAGGGGAGGCGAGACCCAGTACTTC. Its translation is CASSLRGRGGETQYF.

The chain's CDR3 is CASSQDTSGSTKTQYF. The DNA of the CDR3 is TGCGCCAGCAGCCAAGATACTAGCGGGAGTACGAAGACCCAGTACTTC. J is TRBJ2-5 and V is TRBV4-1; TRBD2 matches 11 bases. V lost 0 bases and J lost 6; bases outside the gene matches: 6. Germline V CDR1 and CDR2: MGHRA, YSYEKL. The length of the CDR3 is 16 residues.

The CDR3 reads CAICLSRGWDTEAFF. Written as DNA, the CDR3 is TGTGCCATCTGTCTATCCCGGGGCTGGGACACTGAAGCTTTCTTT. The chain is built from TRBV10-3 and TRBJ1-1, with D perhaps matching TRBD1 (5 bases). Germline V gene data show CDR1 as ENHRY and CDR2 as SYGVKD. CDR3 length: 15 amino acids. The V end was cut by 8 bases, the J end by 3 bases, with 19 bases between.

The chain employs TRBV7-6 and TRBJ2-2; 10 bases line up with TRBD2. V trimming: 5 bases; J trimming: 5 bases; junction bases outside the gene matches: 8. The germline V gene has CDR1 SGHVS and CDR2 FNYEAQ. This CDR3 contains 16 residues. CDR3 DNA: TGTGCCAGCAGCCGGACTAGCGGACCGGGGACCGGGGAGCTGTTTTTT. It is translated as CASSRTSGPGTGELFF.

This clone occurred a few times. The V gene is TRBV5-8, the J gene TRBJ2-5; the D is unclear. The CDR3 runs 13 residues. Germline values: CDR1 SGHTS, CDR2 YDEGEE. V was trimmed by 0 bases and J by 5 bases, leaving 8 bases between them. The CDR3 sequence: CASSLGAWETQYF. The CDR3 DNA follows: TGTGCCAGCAGCTTGGGCGCCTGGGAGACCCAGTACTTC.

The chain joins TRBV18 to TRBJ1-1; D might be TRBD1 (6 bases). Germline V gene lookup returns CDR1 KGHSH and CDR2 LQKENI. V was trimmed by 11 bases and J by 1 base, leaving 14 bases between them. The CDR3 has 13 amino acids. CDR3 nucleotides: TGTGCCGCACCCGAGACAGGGAACACTGAAGCTTTCTTT. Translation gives CAAPETGNTEAFF.

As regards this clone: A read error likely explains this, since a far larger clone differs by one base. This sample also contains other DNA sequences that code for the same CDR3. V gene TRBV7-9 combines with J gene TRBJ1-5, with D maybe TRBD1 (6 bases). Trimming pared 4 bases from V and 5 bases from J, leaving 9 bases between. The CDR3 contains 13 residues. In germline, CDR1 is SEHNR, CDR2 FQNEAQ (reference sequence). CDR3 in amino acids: CASSWEGDQPQHF. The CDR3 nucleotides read TGTGCCAGCAGCTGGGAGGGGGATCAGCCCCAGCATTTT.

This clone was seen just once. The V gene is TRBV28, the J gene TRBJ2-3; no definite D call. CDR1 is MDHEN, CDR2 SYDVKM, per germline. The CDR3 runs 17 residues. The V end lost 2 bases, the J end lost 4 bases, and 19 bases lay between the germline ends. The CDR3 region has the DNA TGTGCCAGCAGTTTAGGAGTTGGTAGTGCTCGGGCAGATACGCAGTATTTT. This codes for CASSLGVGSARADTQYF. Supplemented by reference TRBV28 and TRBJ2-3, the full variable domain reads DVKVTQSSRYLVKRTGEKVFLECVQDMDHENMFWYRQDPGLGLRLIYFSYDVKMKEKGDIPEGYSVSREKKERFSLILESASTNQTSMYLCASSLGVGSARADTQYFGPGTRLTVL.

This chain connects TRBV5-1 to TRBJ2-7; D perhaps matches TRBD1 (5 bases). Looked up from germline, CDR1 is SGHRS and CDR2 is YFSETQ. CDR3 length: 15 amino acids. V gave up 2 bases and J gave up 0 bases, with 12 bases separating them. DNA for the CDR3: TGCGCCAGCAGCTTTTCGACAGTGAGCTCCTACGAGCAGTACTTC. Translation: CASSFSTVSSYEQYF. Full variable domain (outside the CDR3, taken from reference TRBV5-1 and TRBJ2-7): KAGVTQTPRYLIKTRGQQVTLSCSPISGHRSVSWYQQTPGQGLQFLFEYFSETQRNKGNFPGRFSGRQFSNSRSEMNVSTLELGDSALYLCASSFSTVSSYEQYFGPGTRLTVT.

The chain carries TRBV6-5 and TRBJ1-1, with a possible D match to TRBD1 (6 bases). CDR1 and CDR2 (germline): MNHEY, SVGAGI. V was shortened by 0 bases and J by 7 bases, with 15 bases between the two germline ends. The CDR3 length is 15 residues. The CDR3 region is CASSYSDGGWDEAFF. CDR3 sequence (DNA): TGTGCCAGCAGTTACTCCGACGGGGGCTGGGATGAAGCTTTCTTT.

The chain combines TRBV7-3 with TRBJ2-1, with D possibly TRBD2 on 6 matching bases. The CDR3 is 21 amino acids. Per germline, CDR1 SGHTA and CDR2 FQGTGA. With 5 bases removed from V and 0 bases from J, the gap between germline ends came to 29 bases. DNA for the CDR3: TGTGCCAGCAGCAAATGGGTACCCAGGACTTTACCCGGGAGCTCCTACAATGAGCAGTTCTTC. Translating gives CASSKWVPRTLPGSSYNEQFF. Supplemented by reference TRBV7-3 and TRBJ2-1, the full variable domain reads GAGVSQTPSNKVTEKGKYVELRCDPISGHTALYWYRQSLGQGPEFLIYFQGTGAADDSGLPNDRFFAVRPEGSVSTLKIQRTERGDSAVYLCASSKWVPRTLPGSSYNEQFFGPGTRLTVL.

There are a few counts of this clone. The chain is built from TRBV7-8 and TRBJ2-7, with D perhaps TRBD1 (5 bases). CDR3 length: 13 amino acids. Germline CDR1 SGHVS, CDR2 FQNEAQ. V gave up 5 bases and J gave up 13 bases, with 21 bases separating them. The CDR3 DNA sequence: TGTGCCAGCAGCCCTCCCTTCCAGGGTTGGAAATACTTC. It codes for CASSPPFQGWKYF.

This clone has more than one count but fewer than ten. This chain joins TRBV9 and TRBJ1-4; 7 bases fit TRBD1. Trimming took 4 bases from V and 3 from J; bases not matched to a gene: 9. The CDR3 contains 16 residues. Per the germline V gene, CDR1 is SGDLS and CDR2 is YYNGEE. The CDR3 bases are TGTGCCAGCAGCCTCCCGTGGACAGGAGCTAATGAAAAACTGTTTTTT. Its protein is CASSLPWTGANEKLFF.